The 26 T cell receptor beta chains below were found in one sample sequenced in a study of a mutant IDH1 vaccine in newly diagnosed glioma (dated by TCRdb to the early 2020s). Interpreted using the paper, the time point label stands for: week 35, safety follow-up. Every vaccine dose consisted of 300 ug of a 20-mer mutant IDH1 peptide in Montanide, administered subcutaneously together with topical imiquimod. To prepare the library, the immunoSEQ multiplex PCR assay was applied. TCRdb carries this immuneACCESS record with in-frame sequences only. Its versions omit some clonotypes, under half of them owing to an unresolved V gene in the studies checked, with the rest unexplained. This sample comprises around 54,000 clones, 70% to 90% of them detected only once. The top ten constitute over 1.5% of the sample. No cognate antigen is known for these TCRs. The source was PBMCs, collected from a glioma patient whose treatment included an IDH1 peptide vaccine. These receptors were taken from a man aged 40-55 years with glioma.

The chain couples TRBV2 to TRBJ2-3, with 10 bases identical to TRBD2. The length of the CDR3 is 14 residues. Looked up from germline, CDR1 is SNHLY and CDR2 is FYNNEI. V shed 7 bases and J 6 bases; nucleotides not matched to a gene: 7. DNA of the CDR3: TGTGCCAGCAAGGGGCTAGCGGGAGCGGATACGCAGTATTTT. Its protein is CASKGLAGADTQYF.

This sequence joins TRBV28 and TRBJ1-1; D is unresolved. The CDR3 loop spans 11 amino acids. V gave up 1 base and J gave up 9 bases, with 6 bases separating them. The germline V gene encodes CDR1 MDHEN and CDR2 SYDVKM. The CDR3 reads CASSLLWQAFF. The CDR3 nucleotides are TGTGCCAGCAGTTTATTGTGGCAAGCTTTCTTT.

The chain joins TRBV19 to TRBJ2-1; D might be TRBD2 (6 bases). Germline V gives CDR1 LNHDA, CDR2 SQIVND (reference sequence). V shed 1 base and J shed 7 bases, with 23 bases lying between them. The CDR3 loop spans 18 amino acids. The CDR3 DNA follows: TGTGCCAGTAGTATAGGTGGAGGGAATAGACGAGGTGATAATGAGCAGTTCTTC. It yields the protein CASSIGGGNRRGDNEQFF.

The chain couples TRBV12-2 to TRBJ1-1. TRBV12-2 is described as a pseudogene. CDR3 size: 13 residues. The CDR3 DNA reads as TGTGCAAGTCGCTTAAGGTCTGGGGACGAGGCTTTCTTT. Encoded protein: CASRLRSGDEAFF.

The chain links TRBV9 to TRBJ1-4, with no clear D. Germline lookup yields CDR1 SGDLS and CDR2 YYNGEE. The CDR3 spans 16 residues. V lost 4 bases to trimming and J lost 4 bases, with 17 bases between them. This CDR3 is CASSRVGRGFNEKLFF. Written as DNA, the CDR3 is TGTGCCAGCAGCCGGGTAGGGAGAGGGTTTAATGAAAAACTGTTTTTT.

In nucleotides, the CDR3 is TGTGCCAGCAGCCAAACGACTAGCGGGGTTTACGAGCAGTACTTC. Amino acids: CASSQTTSGVYEQYF. J is TRBJ2-7 and V is TRBV9; 11 bases fit TRBD2. V was clipped by 4 bases and J by 4 bases; unmatched bases: 7. CDR3 length equals 15 residues. Germline V CDR1 and CDR2: SGDLS, YYNGEE.

V is TRBV7-6 and J is TRBJ2-3, with D unclear. V was clipped by 1 base and J by 0 bases, with 11 bases between them. Germline-derived CDR1 and CDR2 are SGHVS and FNYEAQ. CDR3 length: 16 residues. The CDR3 loop is CASSLGYSLSTDTQYF. The CDR3 DNA is TGTGCCAGCAGCTTAGGGTACAGCCTCAGCACAGATACGCAGTATTTT.

V and J are TRBV7-2 and TRBJ2-3; weak D call: TRBD2 (6 bases). The germline V and J ends were trimmed by 8 bases and 0 bases, with 15 bases remaining between them. The CDR3 runs to 15 residues. Germline loops: CDR1 SGHTA, CDR2 FQGNSA. The CDR3 sequence: CASADLALSTDTQYF. The CDR3 region has the DNA TGTGCCAGCGCCGACCTAGCGCTCAGCACAGATACGCAGTATTTT.

V and J are TRBV7-9 and TRBJ2-3, with D possibly TRBD2 on 6 matching bases. The CDR3 loop spans 17 amino acids. Germline V gene lookup returns CDR1 SEHNR and CDR2 FQNEAQ (reference sequence). The V gene lost 8 bases and the J gene lost 8 bases, with 29 bases spanning the gap. The CDR3 sequence is CASLAGTLDPLSRTQYF. DNA for the CDR3: TGTGCCAGCTTGGCGGGGACTCTTGATCCCCTCAGTCGTACGCAGTATTTT.

The V gene is TRBV6-4, the J gene TRBJ2-1; no firm D call. Germline CDR1 reads MRHNA; CDR2 reads SNTAGT. The germline V and J ends were trimmed by 0 bases and 2 bases, with 11 bases remaining between them. There are 16 residues in the CDR3. CDR3 protein: CASSDSVLPPYNEQFF. The CDR3 nucleotides are TGTGCCAGCAGTGACTCCGTGTTACCGCCCTACAATGAGCAGTTCTTC.

V usage is TRBV7-2 and J usage is TRBJ2-3; 8 bases are a match to TRBD2. The CDR3 has 17 amino acids. V dropped 4 bases and J dropped 4; count of bases not matched to a gene: 13. CDR1 is SGHTA and CDR2 is FQGNSA in the germline V gene. The CDR3 reads CASSSFRSGRAADTQYF. CDR3 nucleotide sequence: TGTGCCAGCAGCTCCTTTAGGTCCGGGAGGGCGGCAGATACGCAGTATTTT. The entire variable domain, with the rest obtained from reference TRBV7-2 and TRBJ2-3, is as follows: GAGVSQSPSNKVTEKGKDVELRCDPISGHTALYWYRQSLGQGLEFLIYFQGNSAPDKSGLPSDRFSAERTGGSVSTLTIQRTQQEDSAVYLCASSSFRSGRAADTQYFGPGTRLTVL.

The chain links TRBV6-1 to TRBJ1-1, with D possibly being TRBD1 (5 bases). The germline gives CDR1 MNHNS, CDR2 SASEGT. This CDR3 contains 13 residues. V was cut by 10 bases and J by 0 bases, with 12 bases left in between. As DNA, the CDR3 is TGTGCCACGAGACAGACCCTGAACACTGAAGCTTTCTTT. Amino acid sequence: CATRQTLNTEAFF.

The chain combines TRBV10-3 with TRBJ1-3, with 7 positions matching TRBD1. Losses at the gene ends were 6 bases for V and 3 bases for J; bases not matched to a gene: 2. The CDR3 extends over 13 amino acids. Germline CDR1 is ENHRY and CDR2 is SYGVKD. The CDR3 DNA reads TGTGCCATCAGGGACAGGAGTGGAAACACCATATATTTT. It codes for CAIRDRSGNTIYF.

This chain links TRBV7-2 with TRBJ2-5, with D perhaps matching TRBD1 (6 bases). The CDR3 contains 13 residues. Trimming removed 4 bases from V and 2 bases from J, with 8 bases in between. The germline V gene encodes CDR1 SGHTA and CDR2 FQGNSA. The CDR3, as DNA: TGTGCCAGCAGCTCGGACAGACAAGAGACCCAGTACTTC. Its protein is CASSSDRQETQYF. Looking up the rest from reference TRBV7-2 and TRBJ2-5 gives the full variable domain: GAGVSQSPSNKVTEKGKDVELRCDPISGHTALYWYRQSLGQGLEFLIYFQGNSAPDKSGLPSDRFSAERTGGSVSTLTIQRTQQEDSAVYLCASSSDRQETQYFGPGTRLLVL.

The chain recombines TRBV7-2 with TRBJ2-1; 10 nucleotides line up with TRBD2. This CDR3 spans 16 amino acids. Germline CDR1 is SGHTA and CDR2 is FQGNSA. J was trimmed by 7 bases and V by 3 bases; bases with no gene match: 9. DNA for the CDR3: TGTGCCAGCAGCTTCAATACCGTAGCGGGAGGAAATGAGCAGTTCTTC. Amino acid sequence: CASSFNTVAGGNEQFF.

The chain has TRBV10-1 and TRBJ2-7; D remains ambiguous. Germline lookup yields CDR1 WNHNN and CDR2 SYGVQD (reference sequence). Trimming removed 3 bases at V and 1 base at J, with 10 bases between. The CDR3 contains 14 residues. The CDR3 region is CASSEGQQSYEQYF. CDR3 nucleotide sequence: TGCGCCAGCAGTGAAGGTCAACAATCCTACGAGCAGTACTTC.

The chain recombines TRBV25-1 with TRBJ2-2; D not certain. The CDR3 is 11 residues long. CDR1 is MGHDK and CDR2 is SYGVNS in the germline V gene. Trimming pared 4 bases from V and 7 bases from J, leaving 4 bases between. CDR3 region: CASSVSGELFF. Written as DNA, the CDR3 is TGTGCCAGCAGTGTCAGCGGGGAGCTGTTTTTT.

CDR3 nucleotides: TGTGCCATCAGACCGACAGGGGCAGAGCAAGAGACCCAGTACTTC. Its translation is CAIRPTGAEQETQYF. V usage is TRBV10-3 and J usage is TRBJ2-5; 8 positions agree with TRBD1. This CDR3 comprises 15 residues. J gave up 2 bases and V 6 bases, and 8 bases lay outside the gene matches. In germline, CDR1 is ENHRY, CDR2 SYGVKD.

The chain recombines TRBV9 with TRBJ1-2; the match to TRBD1 covers 7 bases. V trimming: 0 bases; J trimming: 4 bases; junction bases outside the gene matches: 3. Germline CDR1 is SGDLS and CDR2 is YYNGEE. This CDR3 is 14 amino acids long. CDR3 nucleotides: TGTGCCAGCAGCGTAGGGGGGGACAGCTATGGCTACACCTTC. Translated: CASSVGGDSYGYTF. The full variable domain, in which reference TRBV9 and TRBJ1-2 provide the parts outside the CDR3, is DSGVTQTPKHLITATGQRVTLRCSPRSGDLSVYWYQQSLDQGLQFLIQYYNGEERAKGNILERFSAQQFPDLHSELNLSSLELGDSALYFCASSVGGDSYGYTFGSGTRLTVV.

The V and J genes are TRBV6-5 and TRBJ1-2; 7 bases align to TRBD1. V lost 6 bases to trimming and J lost 7 bases; unmatched junction nucleotides: 8. Germline V lookup: CDR1 MNHEY, CDR2 SVGAGI. The CDR3 extends over 13 amino acids. As DNA, the CDR3 is TGTGCCAGCAGCCGACAGGGAGAGACTGGCTACACCTTC. It specifies CASSRQGETGYTF.

The chain uses TRBV6-5 and TRBJ2-1, with TRBD2 identical over 12 bases. This CDR3 comprises 14 residues. Germline loops: CDR1 MNHEY, CDR2 SVGAGI. The V segment lost 7 bases and the J segment 8 bases; nucleotides outside the gene matches: 6. The CDR3 nucleotides read TGTGCCAGCACTCTGACTAGCGGGAGTTATGAGCAGTTCTTC. This sequence encodes CASTLTSGSYEQFF.

In nucleotides, the CDR3 is TGTGCCAGCAGTTTATCTTCGGGTGGGAACACTGAAGCTTTCTTT. This codes for CASSLSSGGNTEAFF. The V gene is TRBV28, the J gene TRBJ1-1; D call uncertain. The ends were cut back, 1 base at V and 1 base at J, with 10 bases in the middle. The germline V gene has CDR1 MDHEN and CDR2 SYDVKM. The CDR3 sequence is 15 residues long.

In DNA, the CDR3 is TGTGCCAGCAGCTTAGTCGCCAGCGGGGCCCACAATGAGCAGTTCTTC. Its translation is CASSLVASGAHNEQFF. V usage is TRBV7-6 and J usage is TRBJ2-1; TRBD2 matches 7 bases. This CDR3 is built from 16 residues. From germline, CDR1 is SGHVS and CDR2 FNYEAQ. V shed 1 base, J shed 5 bases, and the junction held 8 bases outside the gene matches.

This chain connects TRBV15 to TRBJ1-2; D gene uncertain. Per germline, CDR1 LNHNV and CDR2 YYDKDF (reference sequence). The V gene lost 0 bases and the J gene lost 3 bases, with 11 bases spanning the gap. CDR3 length: 15 residues. CDR3 amino acids: CATSRDKRRDYGYTF. In nucleotides, the CDR3 is TGTGCCACCAGCAGAGATAAGCGGAGGGACTATGGCTACACCTTC.

V is TRBV7-9 and J is TRBJ1-3; D not certain. Trimming took off 7 bases at V and 2 bases at J, with 6 bases between the two ends. The CDR3 has 12 residues. Germline-derived CDR1 and CDR2 are SEHNR and FQNEAQ (reference sequence). This chain's CDR3 is CASTPTGNTIYF. The CDR3 nucleotides are TGTGCCAGCACCCCAACTGGAAACACCATATATTTT. The full variable domain, in which reference TRBV7-9 and TRBJ1-3 provide the parts outside the CDR3, is DTGVSQNPRHKITKRGQNVTFRCDPISEHNRLYWYRQTLGQGPEFLTYFQNEAQLEKSRLLSDRFSAERPKGSFSTLEIQRTEQGDSAMYLCASTPTGNTIYFGEGSWLTVV.

The chain combines TRBV5-1 with TRBJ2-7; D call uncertain. Deletions cut 4 bases from V and 3 bases from J, with 8 bases between. Germline loops: CDR1 SGHRS, CDR2 YFSETQ. CDR3 length: 12 amino acids. For the CDR3, the DNA is TGCGCCAGCAGCCAGGATGTCTACGAGCAGTACTTC. Protein sequence: CASSQDVYEQYF.